The 27 T cell receptor beta chains below were found in one sample sequenced in a study of T cells after yellow fever vaccination. TCRdb re-called the 5' RACE reads through MiXCR, storing one row per CDR3 protein. The data hold some 500,000 distinct CDR3 sequences, with about 13% observed a single time. Sequenced material: PBMCs, taken on the day of the yellow fever booster vaccination. These receptors all stem from a man under 40 who received the YFV17D yellow fever vaccine.

This clonotype was detected a few times. This chain uses TRBV14 with TRBJ2-2; D may be TRBD1 (5 bases). V dropped 4 bases and J dropped 9 bases, with 12 bases sitting between them. The CDR3 has 13 residues. Germline V gene data show CDR1 as SGHDN and CDR2 as FVKESK. DNA for the CDR3: TGTGCCAGCAGCCCCCAGGGCTATCGGGAGCTGTTTTTT. Protein sequence: CASSPQGYRELFF. Variable domain in full (rest from reference TRBV14 and TRBJ2-2): EAGVTQFPSHSVIEKGQTVTLRCDPISGHDNLYWYRRVMGKEIKFLLHFVKESKQDESGMPNNRFLAERTGGTYSTLKVQPAELEDSGVYFCASSPQGYRELFFGEGSRLTVL.

The V call is TRBV28, the J call TRBJ2-7; D gene ambiguous. Trimming shortened V by 1 base and J by 12 bases, and 4 bases separated the two germline ends. Germline V gene lookup returns CDR1 MDHEN and CDR2 SYDVKM. The CDR3 totals 9 residues. This chain's CDR3 is CASSLYRYF. In nucleotides, the CDR3 is TGTGCCAGCAGTTTATACCGGTACTTC.

V gene TRBV6-1 combines with J gene TRBJ2-5; D perhaps matches TRBD2 (6 bases). V gave up 7 bases and J gave up 4 bases, with 16 bases separating them. CDR1 and CDR2 (germline): MNHNS, SASEGT. The CDR3 is 14 amino acids. The CDR3 loop reads CASTTLEGAETQYF. The CDR3, as DNA: TGTGCCAGCACCACTCTGGAGGGAGCAGAGACCCAGTACTTC.

This clonotype was counted between two and nine times. This chain joins TRBV9 and TRBJ2-3; 10 positions match TRBD1. This CDR3 contains 16 residues. Per the germline V gene, CDR1 is SGDLS and CDR2 is YYNGEE. V was pared by 4 bases and J by 3 bases, with 8 bases of the junction left unmatched. The CDR3 sequence is CASSPRQGAGTDTQYF. Here the CDR3 DNA reads TGTGCCAGCAGCCCTCGACAGGGGGCGGGAACAGATACGCAGTATTTT.

The DNA for the CDR3 is TGTGCCAGCAGACAACTAGCGGGAGGGCCAGGGGAGCAGTACTTC. It is translated as CASRQLAGGPGEQYF. The chain is built from TRBV3-1 and TRBJ2-7, with 13 bases fitting TRBD2. The CDR3 extends over 15 amino acids. Trimming cost V 6 bases and J 7 bases; bases outside gene matches: 9. Germline V gives CDR1 LGHDT, CDR2 YNNKEL (reference sequence).

This clonotype was seen only a few times. The V and J genes are TRBV7-2 and TRBJ1-1; D gene ambiguous. This CDR3 spans 12 amino acids. The germline CDR1 and CDR2 sequences are SGHTA and FQGNSA. V lost 5 bases to trimming and J lost 5 bases, with 9 bases between them. DNA for the CDR3: TGTGCCAGCAGCGAACCTAGAACTGAAGCTTTCTTT. Amino acid sequence: CASSEPRTEAFF.

This clonotype came up a few times. The chain couples TRBV5-6 to TRBJ1-4; tentative D call: TRBD1 (5 bases). The CDR3 sequence is 15 residues long. Germline V CDR1 and CDR2: SGHDT, YYEEEE. Trimming removed 6 bases at V and 3 bases at J, with 15 bases between. The CDR3 region is CASNREWGANEKLFF. The CDR3 bases are TGTGCCAGCAATCGGGAATGGGGGGCTAATGAAAAACTGTTTTTT.

This clonotype was seen many times. The chain employs TRBV28 and TRBJ2-1; 13 bases line up with TRBD2. The ends lost 2 bases at V and 8 bases at J; junction bases unmatched: 3. The CDR3 length is 15 residues. The germline V gene encodes CDR1 MDHEN and CDR2 SYDVKM. CDR3 DNA sequence: TGTGCCAGCAGTTTAGGGACTAGCGGGATCGATGAGCAGTTCTTC. The encoded protein is CASSLGTSGIDEQFF.

The chain is built from TRBV19 and TRBJ2-7; 10 nucleotides line up with TRBD1. Germline values: CDR1 LNHDA, CDR2 SQIVND (reference sequence). This CDR3 is built from 14 residues. V lost 10 bases and J lost 0; bases outside the gene matches: 6. CDR3 region: CATRQGASSYEQYF. DNA of the CDR3: TGTGCCACCAGACAGGGGGCCAGCTCCTACGAGCAGTACTTC.

This clonotype turned up a few times. The chain combines TRBV10-3 with TRBJ2-5; TRBD2 agrees at 8 bases. This CDR3 region has 13 residues. Germline V gene data show CDR1 as ENHRY and CDR2 as SYGVKD. The ends lost 1 base at V and 9 bases at J; junction bases unmatched: 4. CDR3 nucleotides: TGTGCCATCAGTGAGTTGGCAGCGGGGGCCCAGTACTTC. Its protein product is CAISELAAGAQYF.

J is TRBJ2-7 and V is TRBV6-2 or TRBV6-3, with unresolved D. Germline V lookup: CDR1 MNHEY, CDR2 SVGEGT. With 11 bases removed from V and 2 bases from J, the gap between germline ends came to 16 bases. The CDR3 has 13 amino acids. Written as DNA, the CDR3 is TGTGCCTCCCTGGGGTTAATCACCTACGAGCAGTACTTC. It codes for CASLGLITYEQYF.

The rearrangement links TRBV7-2 to TRBJ2-5, with 14 bases identical to TRBD2. This CDR3 comprises 15 residues. V lost 5 bases, J lost 6 bases, and 5 bases stayed unmatched. Germline V gene sequence: CDR1 SGHTA, CDR2 FQGNSA. The CDR3 bases are TGTGCCAGCAGCGACGGACTAGCGGGAGGAAAGACCCAGTACTTC. Protein product: CASSDGLAGGKTQYF.

The DNA of the CDR3 is TGTGCCAGCAGTTTAGAAGAAATGGGACCTCAGTATTTT. Residues: CASSLEEMGPQYF. The chain links TRBV27 to TRBJ2-3; D may match TRBD1 or TRBD2 (5 bases each). Trimming removed 2 bases at V and 12 bases at J, with 15 bases between. This CDR3 region has 13 residues. Germline assignment: CDR1 MNHEY and CDR2 SMNVEV (reference sequence).

The CDR3 loop reads CARQDSGQPVNTEAFF. The CDR3 coding sequence is TGTGCCCGGCAAGATTCGGGACAGCCCGTGAACACTGAAGCTTTCTTT. The chain carries TRBV28 and TRBJ1-1; 7 nucleotides line up with TRBD1. The CDR3 has 16 residues. Germline assignment: CDR1 MDHEN and CDR2 SYDVKM. With V trimmed by 11 bases and J by 0 bases, 15 bases remained unmatched.

This clonotype was detected only a few times. The chain is built from TRBV6-2 or TRBV6-3 and TRBJ2-2; 9 nucleotides line up with TRBD2. CDR3 length equals 15 residues. Germline CDR1 MNHEY, CDR2 SVGEGT. Unmatched junction bases numbered 13, after V lost 10 bases and J lost 7 bases. The CDR3 reads CATGDRVTSGGELFF. The CDR3 coding sequence is TGTGCCACAGGGGACCGGGTGACTAGCGGCGGGGAGCTGTTTTTT.

This clonotype was seen only a few times. The rearrangement links TRBV7-8 to TRBJ2-1; D possibly corresponds to TRBD1 (5 bases). Trimming shortened V by 11 bases and J by 8 bases, and 19 bases separated the two germline ends. This CDR3 contains 13 residues. The germline gives CDR1 SGHVS, CDR2 FQNEAQ. The CDR3 spells CASGAAPQDEQFF. The CDR3 DNA follows: TGTGCCTCTGGGGCCGCGCCGCAGGATGAGCAGTTCTTC. Filled out from reference TRBV7-8 and TRBJ2-1, the complete variable domain reads GAGVSQSPRYKVAKRGQDVALRCDPISGHVSLFWYQQALGQGPEFLTYFQNEAQLDKSGLPSDRFFAERPEGSVSTLKIQRTQQEDSAVYLCASGAAPQDEQFFGPGTRLTVL.

The rearrangement links TRBV18 to TRBJ2-1; D may be TRBD2 (5 bases). Germline V gives CDR1 KGHSH, CDR2 LQKENI. V was shortened by 3 bases and J by 8 bases, with 14 bases between the two germline ends. CDR3 size: 14 residues. The CDR3 DNA is TGTGCCAGCTCACCCGGGTTTCTGAGGGATGAGCAGTTCTTC. It is translated as CASSPGFLRDEQFF.

This clonotype was seen repeatedly, ten times or more. The V and J genes are TRBV10-3 and TRBJ1-1; the D is unclear. This CDR3 comprises 14 residues. The germline V gene encodes CDR1 ENHRY and CDR2 SYGVKD. Trimming removed 4 bases from V and 1 base from J, with 10 bases in between. The CDR3 bases are TGTGCCATCAGTGCTAAGATCTCGAACACTGAAGCTTTCTTT. Encoded protein: CAISAKISNTEAFF.

In this sample, this clonotype turned up many times. The rearrangement links TRBV28 to TRBJ1-5, with 7 bases matching TRBD1. The CDR3 has 15 residues. V lost 9 bases and J lost 7; bases outside the gene matches: 15. The V gene's germline CDR1 is MDHEN and CDR2 SYDVKM. CDR3: CASLARTGRGQPQHF. CDR3 DNA: TGTGCCAGTCTCGCCCGGACAGGTAGAGGCCAGCCCCAGCATTTT.

The chain uses TRBV29-1 and TRBJ2-3; D is ambiguous. The CDR3 loop spans 11 amino acids. Trimming took 0 bases from V and 3 from J, leaving 1 base between them. Germline CDR1 and CDR2: SQVTM and ANQGSEA. The CDR3 coding sequence is TGCAGCGTTGAAGAGACAGATACGCAGTATTTT. Translated, it gives CSVEETDTQYF.

This clonotype was observed a handful of times. The chain combines TRBV16 with TRBJ2-1, with TRBD2 matching 11 bases. V shed 2 bases and J 2 bases; nucleotides not matched to a gene: 14. The CDR3 has 20 amino acids. Germline V gene lookup returns CDR1 KGHSY and CDR2 FQNENV. The CDR3 DNA reads as TGTGCCAGCAGCCAACGATTAGCGGGAGGGCAAATGAGCGCCTACAATGAGCAGTTCTTC. This codes for CASSQRLAGGQMSAYNEQFF.

This clonotype was detected only a few times. The chain recombines TRBV5-1 with TRBJ2-5; the D gene could be TRBD1 or TRBD2 (5 bases each). The CDR3 extends over 14 amino acids. Germline lookup yields CDR1 SGHRS and CDR2 YFSETQ. V was shortened by 7 bases and J by 5 bases, with 18 bases between the two germline ends. The CDR3 spells CASQWNGAGETQYF. The CDR3, as DNA: TGCGCCAGCCAATGGAACGGGGCTGGTGAGACCCAGTACTTC.

In its sample, this clonotype was seen a few times. The rearrangement joins TRBV7-6 to TRBJ2-3, with 8 bases aligning to TRBD1. V lost 5 bases to trimming and J lost 2 bases; unmatched junction nucleotides: 3. The CDR3 extends over 14 amino acids. Germline V gene sequence: CDR1 SGHVS, CDR2 FNYEAQ. As DNA, the CDR3 is TGTGCCAGCAGCAGGACAGGGAACACAGATACGCAGTATTTT. The encoded protein is CASSRTGNTDTQYF.

This clonotype has ten or more counts. V is TRBV20-1 and J is TRBJ2-1; D ambiguous. V lost 3 bases and J 4 bases, leaving 1 base between the germline ends. The CDR3 is 10 residues long. The germline V gene encodes CDR1 DFQATT and CDR2 SNEGSKA (reference sequence). CDR3 region: CSASYNEQFF. The CDR3 DNA reads TGCAGTGCTAGTTACAATGAGCAGTTCTTC.

This clonotype was observed a handful of times. The V call is TRBV20-1, the J call TRBJ2-3; 15 nucleotides align to TRBD2. V trimming: 6 bases; J trimming: 4 bases; junction bases outside the gene matches: 11. The CDR3 spans 17 residues. The germline CDR1 and CDR2 sequences are DFQATT and SNEGSKA (reference sequence). In nucleotides, the CDR3 is TGCAGTGCCAACGGACTAGCGGGAGGGCAAGTCGCAGATACGCAGTATTTT. Translating it yields CSANGLAGGQVADTQYF.

The V and J genes are TRBV7-2 and TRBJ2-1; a weak D match, TRBD2 (5 bases). The CDR3 extends over 15 amino acids. Germline loops: CDR1 SGHTA, CDR2 FQGNSA. Trimming cost V 1 base and J 7 bases, with 14 bases left between them. In nucleotides, the CDR3 is TGTGCCAGCAGCTTAGAGACGGGAAGGGCGAATGAGCAGTTCTTC. Residues: CASSLETGRANEQFF. The variable domain in full, completed from reference TRBV7-2 and TRBJ2-1, reads GAGVSQSPSNKVTEKGKDVELRCDPISGHTALYWYRQSLGQGLEFLIYFQGNSAPDKSGLPSDRFSAERTGGSVSTLTIQRTQQEDSAVYLCASSLETGRANEQFFGPGTRLTVL.

The CDR3 region is CATRLWRDPYEQFF. DNA for the CDR3: TGTGCCACCAGACTTTGGCGAGACCCCTATGAGCAGTTCTTC. The gene calls are TRBV14 and TRBJ2-1; D unclear. The CDR3 has 14 residues. Between the trimmed V and J ends, which lost 10 bases and 8 bases, there was a span of 21 bases. The germline V gene has CDR1 SGHDN and CDR2 FVKESK.